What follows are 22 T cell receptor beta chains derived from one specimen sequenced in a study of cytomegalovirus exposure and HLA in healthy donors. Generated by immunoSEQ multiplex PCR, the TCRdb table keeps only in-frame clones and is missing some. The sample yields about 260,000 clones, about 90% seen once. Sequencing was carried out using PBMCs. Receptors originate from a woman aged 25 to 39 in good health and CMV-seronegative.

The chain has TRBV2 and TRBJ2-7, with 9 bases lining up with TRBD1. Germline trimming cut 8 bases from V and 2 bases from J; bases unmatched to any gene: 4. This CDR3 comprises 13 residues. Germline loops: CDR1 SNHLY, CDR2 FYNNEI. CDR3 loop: CASVRDRAYEQYF. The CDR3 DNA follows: TGTGCCAGCGTCCGGGACAGGGCCTACGAGCAGTACTTC.

The DNA of the CDR3 is TGTGCCAGCAGCTCTCAAACTGCTTCCTACGAGCAGTACTTC. Amino acids: CASSSQTASYEQYF. This chain links TRBV11-3 with TRBJ2-7; the D is unclear. The CDR3 contains 14 residues. The germline CDR1 and CDR2 sequences are SGHNT and YENEEA. V lost 4 bases and J 1 base, leaving 11 bases between the germline ends.

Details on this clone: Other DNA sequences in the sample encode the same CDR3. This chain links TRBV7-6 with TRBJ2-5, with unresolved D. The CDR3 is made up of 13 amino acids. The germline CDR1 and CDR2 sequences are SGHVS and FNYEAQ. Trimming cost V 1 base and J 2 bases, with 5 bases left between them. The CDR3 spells CASSLGQQETQYF. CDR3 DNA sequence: TGTGCCAGCAGCTTAGGGCAGCAAGAGACCCAGTACTTC.

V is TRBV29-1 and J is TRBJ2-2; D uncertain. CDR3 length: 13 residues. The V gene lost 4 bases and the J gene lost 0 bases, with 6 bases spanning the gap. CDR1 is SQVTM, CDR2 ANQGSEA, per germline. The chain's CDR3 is CSVATTNTGELFF. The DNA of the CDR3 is TGCAGCGTTGCTACTACGAACACCGGGGAGCTGTTTTTT.

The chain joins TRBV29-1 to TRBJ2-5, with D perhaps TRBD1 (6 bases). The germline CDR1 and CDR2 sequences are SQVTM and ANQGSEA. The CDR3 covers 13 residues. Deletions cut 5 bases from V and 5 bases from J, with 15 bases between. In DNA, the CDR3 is TGCAGCGTTAGTATAGGGGGAGTCGAGACCCAGTACTTC. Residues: CSVSIGGVETQYF.

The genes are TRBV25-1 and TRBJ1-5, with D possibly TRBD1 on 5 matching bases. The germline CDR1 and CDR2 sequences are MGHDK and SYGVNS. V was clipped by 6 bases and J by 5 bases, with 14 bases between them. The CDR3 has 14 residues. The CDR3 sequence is CASRFQQADQPQHF. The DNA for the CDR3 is TGTGCCAGCAGATTCCAACAGGCAGATCAGCCCCAGCATTTT.

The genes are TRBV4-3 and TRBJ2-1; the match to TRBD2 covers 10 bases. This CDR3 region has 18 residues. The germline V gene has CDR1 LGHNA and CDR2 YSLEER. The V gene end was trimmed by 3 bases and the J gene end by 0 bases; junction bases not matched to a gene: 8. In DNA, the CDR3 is TGCGCCAGCAGCCACCCTCTAGCGGGGGCGAGCTCCTACAATGAGCAGTTCTTC. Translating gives CASSHPLAGASSYNEQFF.

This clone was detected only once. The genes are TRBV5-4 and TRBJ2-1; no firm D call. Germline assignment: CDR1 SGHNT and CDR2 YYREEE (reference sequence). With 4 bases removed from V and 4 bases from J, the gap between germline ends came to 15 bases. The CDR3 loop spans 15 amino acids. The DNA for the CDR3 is TGTGCCAGCAGCCTCAGTAGTGCGGCATACAATGAGCAGTTCTTC. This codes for CASSLSSAAYNEQFF.

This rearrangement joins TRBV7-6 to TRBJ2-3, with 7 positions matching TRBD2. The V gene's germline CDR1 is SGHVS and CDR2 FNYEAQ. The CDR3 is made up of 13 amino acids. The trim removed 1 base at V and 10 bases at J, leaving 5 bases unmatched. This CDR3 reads CASSLGGSGAQYF. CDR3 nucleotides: TGTGCCAGCAGCTTAGGCGGGAGTGGTGCGCAGTATTTT.

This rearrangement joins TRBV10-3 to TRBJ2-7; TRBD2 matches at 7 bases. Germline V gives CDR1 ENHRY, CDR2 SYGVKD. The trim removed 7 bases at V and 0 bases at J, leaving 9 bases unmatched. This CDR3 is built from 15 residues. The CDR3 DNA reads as TGTGCCATCATGGCGGGGCGGGAGAACTCCTACGAGCAGTACTTC. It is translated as CAIMAGRENSYEQYF.

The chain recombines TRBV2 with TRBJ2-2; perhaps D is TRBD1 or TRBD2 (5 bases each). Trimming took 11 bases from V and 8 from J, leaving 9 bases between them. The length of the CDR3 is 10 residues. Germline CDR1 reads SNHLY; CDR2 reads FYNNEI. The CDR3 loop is CAGGAGELFF. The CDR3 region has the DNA TGTGCCGGGGGTGCTGGGGAGCTGTTTTTT.

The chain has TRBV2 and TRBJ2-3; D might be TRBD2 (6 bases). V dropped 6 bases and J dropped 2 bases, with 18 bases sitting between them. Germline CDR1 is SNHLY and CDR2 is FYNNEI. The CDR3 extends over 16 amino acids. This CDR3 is CASRARLVSTTDTQYF. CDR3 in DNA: TGTGCCAGCAGGGCTCGACTAGTCTCCACCACAGATACGCAGTATTTT.

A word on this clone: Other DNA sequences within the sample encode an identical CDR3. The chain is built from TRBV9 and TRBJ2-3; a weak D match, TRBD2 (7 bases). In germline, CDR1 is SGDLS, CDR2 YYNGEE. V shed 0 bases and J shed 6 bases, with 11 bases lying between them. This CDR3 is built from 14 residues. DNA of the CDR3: TGTGCCAGCAGCGTAGGAGGGGGGGCCGATACGCAGTATTTT. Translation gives CASSVGGGADTQYF.

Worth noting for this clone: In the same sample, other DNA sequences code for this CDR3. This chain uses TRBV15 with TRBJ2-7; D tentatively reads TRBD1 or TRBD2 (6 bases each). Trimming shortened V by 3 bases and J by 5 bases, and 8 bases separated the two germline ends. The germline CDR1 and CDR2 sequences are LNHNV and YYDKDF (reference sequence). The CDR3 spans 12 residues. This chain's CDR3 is CATSREGDEQYF. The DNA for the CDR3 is TGTGCCACCAGCAGGGAGGGGGACGAGCAGTACTTC. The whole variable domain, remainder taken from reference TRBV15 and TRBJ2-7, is DAMVIQNPRYQVTQFGKPVTLSCSQTLNHNVMYWYQQKSSQAPKLLFHYYDKDFNNEADTPDNFQSRRPNTSFCFLDIRSPGLGDTAMYLCATSREGDEQYFGPGTRLTVT.

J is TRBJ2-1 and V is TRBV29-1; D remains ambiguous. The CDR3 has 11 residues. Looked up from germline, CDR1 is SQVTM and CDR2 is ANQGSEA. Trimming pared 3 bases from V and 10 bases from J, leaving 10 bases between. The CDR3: CSVDLLGEQFF. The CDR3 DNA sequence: TGCAGCGTTGACCTCTTGGGGGAGCAGTTCTTC.

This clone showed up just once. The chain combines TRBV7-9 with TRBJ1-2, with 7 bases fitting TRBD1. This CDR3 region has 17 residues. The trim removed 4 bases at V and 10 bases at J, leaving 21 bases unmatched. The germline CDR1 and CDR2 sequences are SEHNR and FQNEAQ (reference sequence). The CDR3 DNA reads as TGTGCCAGCAGCTCTAGCCCCCGGGACAGCGCCAGGGCTATCTACACCTTC. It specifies CASSSSPRDSARAIYTF.

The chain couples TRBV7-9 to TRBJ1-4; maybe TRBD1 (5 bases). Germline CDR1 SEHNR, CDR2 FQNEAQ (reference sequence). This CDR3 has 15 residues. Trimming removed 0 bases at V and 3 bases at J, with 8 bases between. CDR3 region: CASSLAGDPNEKLFF. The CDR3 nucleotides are TGTGCCAGCAGCTTAGCAGGGGATCCTAATGAAAAACTGTTTTTT.

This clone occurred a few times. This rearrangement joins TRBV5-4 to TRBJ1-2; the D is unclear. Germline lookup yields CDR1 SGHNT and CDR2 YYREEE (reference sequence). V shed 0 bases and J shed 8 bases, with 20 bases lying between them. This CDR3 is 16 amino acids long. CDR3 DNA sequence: TGTGCCAGCAGCTTGGAGTTTTTGGGGATGGAGAGAGGCTACACCTTC. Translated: CASSLEFLGMERGYTF.

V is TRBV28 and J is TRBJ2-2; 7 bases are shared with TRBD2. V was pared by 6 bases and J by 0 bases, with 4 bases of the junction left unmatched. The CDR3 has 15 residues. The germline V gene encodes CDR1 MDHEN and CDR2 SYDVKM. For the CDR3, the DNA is TGTGCCAGCAGGATGAGCGGGGCGAACACCGGGGAGCTGTTTTTT. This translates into CASRMSGANTGELFF.

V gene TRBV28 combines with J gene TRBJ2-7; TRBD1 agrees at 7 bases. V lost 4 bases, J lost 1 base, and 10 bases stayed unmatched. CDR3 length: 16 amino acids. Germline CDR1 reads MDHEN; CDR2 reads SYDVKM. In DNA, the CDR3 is TGTGCCAGCAGTTCTGCCCCAGGGGGTCCATCCTACGAGCAGTACTTC. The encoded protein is CASSSAPGGPSYEQYF.

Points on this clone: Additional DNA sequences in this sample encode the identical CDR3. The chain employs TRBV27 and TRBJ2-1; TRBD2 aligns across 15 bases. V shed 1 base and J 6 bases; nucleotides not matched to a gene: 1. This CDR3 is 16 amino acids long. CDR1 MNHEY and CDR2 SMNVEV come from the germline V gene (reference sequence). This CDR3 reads CASSLWTSGRANEQFF. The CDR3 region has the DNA TGTGCCAGCAGTTTATGGACTAGCGGGAGGGCCAATGAGCAGTTCTTC.

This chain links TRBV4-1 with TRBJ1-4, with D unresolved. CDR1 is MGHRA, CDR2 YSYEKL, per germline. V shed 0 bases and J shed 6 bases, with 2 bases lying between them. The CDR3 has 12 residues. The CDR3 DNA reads TGCGCCAGCAGCCAAGAAGATGAAAAACTGTTTTTT. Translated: CASSQEDEKLFF.